The next 24 T cell receptor beta chains were all read from a single sample in a study of technical replicates of blood from a few donors. The method was immunoSEQ multiplex PCR; TCRdb's version includes in-frame clones alone and lacks a portion of them. The table lists almost 90,000 clones, more than 85% of them singletons, with roughly 0.34% in the top ten. Input material: T cells isolated from PBMCs. Receptors were obtained from a human donor in good health.

The genes are TRBV5-1 and TRBJ1-2; 7 positions agree with TRBD1. The CDR3 contains 15 residues. Germline V gives CDR1 SGHRS, CDR2 YFSETQ. V shed 3 bases, J shed 0 bases, and the junction held 5 bases outside the gene matches. The CDR3 DNA follows: TGCGCCAGCAGCTCACTAGGACAGGCTAACTATGGCTACACCTTC. It specifies CASSSLGQANYGYTF.

The V call is TRBV19, the J call TRBJ2-7; D possibly corresponds to TRBD2 (5 bases). The CDR3 runs to 15 residues. From germline, CDR1 is LNHDA and CDR2 SQIVND (reference sequence). With 3 bases removed from V and 0 bases from J, the gap between germline ends came to 12 bases. This chain's CDR3 is CASSIFAGSSYEQYF. The CDR3, as DNA: TGTGCCAGTAGTATTTTTGCGGGTAGCTCCTACGAGCAGTACTTC.

This clone showed up just once. V and J are TRBV7-8 and TRBJ1-2; D is unresolved. This CDR3 has 18 residues. V was cut by 1 base and J by 1 base, with 19 bases left in between. CDR1 is SGHVS and CDR2 is FQNEAQ in the germline V gene. The CDR3 loop is CASSLVRSLYSNNYGYTF. The DNA for the CDR3 is TGTGCCAGCAGCTTAGTGCGGTCTCTGTATTCCAATAACTATGGCTACACCTTC.

The V and J genes are TRBV5-1 and TRBJ2-3; a weak D match, TRBD1 (6 bases). Between the trimmed V and J ends, which lost 0 bases and 0 bases, there was a span of 11 bases. There are 16 residues in the CDR3. CDR1 SGHRS and CDR2 YFSETQ come from the germline V gene. Here the CDR3 reads CASSLVYRVSTDTQYF. The CDR3 nucleotides read TGCGCCAGCAGCTTGGTCTACAGGGTTAGCACAGATACGCAGTATTTT.

The chain carries TRBV5-4 and TRBJ2-1; TRBD2 is a possible D gene (5 bases). Germline CDR1 reads SGHNT; CDR2 reads YYREEE (reference sequence). There are 15 residues in the CDR3. V dropped 0 bases and J dropped 7 bases, with 14 bases sitting between them. The DNA of the CDR3 is TGTGCCAGCAGCTTGGGCGCCCTTGGCGGGAATGAGCAGTTCTTC. Its protein is CASSLGALGGNEQFF.

This chain connects TRBV14 to TRBJ2-5; D is perhaps TRBD2 (7 bases). Trimming removed 1 base from V and 1 base from J, with 22 bases in between. This CDR3 has 19 amino acids. Germline values: CDR1 SGHDN, CDR2 FVKESK. For the CDR3, the DNA is TGTGCCAGCAGCCAAGCAAGCGGGGCGAGACAGGTCAGCCAAGAGACCCAGTACTTC. Translated, it gives CASSQASGARQVSQETQYF.

The chain has TRBV6-5 and TRBJ2-7, with D tentatively TRBD1 (6 bases). The germline CDR1 and CDR2 sequences are MNHEY and SVGAGI. V was shortened by 10 bases and J by 2 bases, with 12 bases between the two germline ends. The CDR3 has 12 amino acids. The chain's CDR3 is CATTTGPYEQYF. The CDR3, as DNA: TGTGCCACTACGACAGGACCCTACGAGCAGTACTTC.

The chain combines TRBV5-1 with TRBJ2-1; possible D gene TRBD1, 5 bases. This CDR3 has 13 residues. V lost 0 bases and J lost 6, with 7 bases in between. Germline lookup yields CDR1 SGHRS and CDR2 YFSETQ. The CDR3: CASSLAGLNEQFF. The CDR3 region has the DNA TGCGCCAGCAGCTTGGCAGGGCTCAATGAGCAGTTCTTC.

This sequence joins TRBV15 and TRBJ2-3, with 9 bases identical to TRBD2. Germline V lookup: CDR1 LNHNV, CDR2 YYDKDF (reference sequence). V shed 1 base and J 5 bases; nucleotides not matched to a gene: 4. The length of the CDR3 is 15 residues. The DNA for the CDR3 is TGTGCCACCAGCAGAGGTGCGGGAGGGCGAGATACGCAGTATTTT. It specifies CATSRGAGGRDTQYF.

This clone has only a few counts. This chain links TRBV21-1 with TRBJ1-3; the DNA was not compared with TRBD1, the D call given in the table. TRBV21-1 is deemed a pseudogene. This CDR3 contains 17 residues. The CDR3 region is CASSKATGLRSGNTIYF. For the CDR3, the DNA is TGTGCCAGCAGCAAAGCGACAGGACTTCGCTCTGGAAACACCATATATTTT.

The chain employs TRBV4-1 and TRBJ2-1, with D perhaps TRBD2 (5 bases). Germline-derived CDR1 and CDR2 are MGHRA and YSYEKL. The CDR3 is 14 residues long. V gave up 4 bases and J gave up 8 bases, with 15 bases separating them. CDR3 region: CASSRLAIRYEQFF. The CDR3 region has the DNA TGCGCCAGCAGCCGATTAGCGATCCGGTATGAGCAGTTCTTC.

The chain employs TRBV7-3 and TRBJ2-3, with a possible D match to TRBD1 (7 bases). Trimming shortened V by 2 bases and J by 2 bases, and 20 bases separated the two germline ends. This CDR3 is built from 18 residues. Per germline, CDR1 SGHTA and CDR2 FQGTGA. The CDR3 sequence: CASSLLGTQGGVTDTQYF. The CDR3, as DNA: TGTGCCAGCAGCTTATTAGGTACCCAGGGGGGAGTCACAGATACGCAGTATTTT. Looking up the rest from reference TRBV7-3 and TRBJ2-3 gives the full variable domain: GAGVSQTPSNKVTEKGKYVELRCDPISGHTALYWYRQSLGQGPEFLIYFQGTGAADDSGLPNDRFFAVRPEGSVSTLKIQRTERGDSAVYLCASSLLGTQGGVTDTQYFGPGTRLTVL.

The chain combines TRBV5-1 with TRBJ1-1; the D is unclear. V lost 1 base and J 0 bases, leaving 10 bases between the germline ends. The CDR3 runs to 15 residues. Germline assignment: CDR1 SGHRS and CDR2 YFSETQ. CDR3 coding DNA: TGCGCCAGCAGCTTGCACGACATAATGAACACTGAAGCTTTCTTT. Protein: CASSLHDIMNTEAFF. Based on the CDR3 plus reference TRBV5-1 and TRBJ1-1, the full variable domain is KAGVTQTPRYLIKTRGQQVTLSCSPISGHRSVSWYQQTPGQGLQFLFEYFSETQRNKGNFPGRFSGRQFSNSRSEMNVSTLELGDSALYLCASSLHDIMNTEAFFGQGTRLTVV.

J is TRBJ2-2 and V is TRBV7-2; TRBD1 might be the D (6 bases). This CDR3 region has 14 residues. Deletions cut 2 bases from V and 3 bases from J, with 7 bases between. Germline loops: CDR1 SGHTA, CDR2 FQGNSA. This chain's CDR3 is CASSLRGYTGELFF. DNA for the CDR3: TGTGCCAGCAGCTTAAGGGGGTACACCGGGGAGCTGTTTTTT.

The chain uses TRBV5-1 and TRBJ1-1; D is uncertain. Trimming took off 5 bases at V and 3 bases at J, with 11 bases between the two ends. CDR1 is SGHRS, CDR2 YFSETQ, per germline. This CDR3 contains 13 residues. The CDR3 DNA reads TGCGCCAGCAGGGTAAATCGGGACACTGAAGCTTTCTTT. It yields the protein CASRVNRDTEAFF. The entire variable domain, with the rest obtained from reference TRBV5-1 and TRBJ1-1, is as follows: KAGVTQTPRYLIKTRGQQVTLSCSPISGHRSVSWYQQTPGQGLQFLFEYFSETQRNKGNFPGRFSGRQFSNSRSEMNVSTLELGDSALYLCASRVNRDTEAFFGQGTRLTVV.

The gene calls are TRBV4-3 and TRBJ2-1; 8 bases agree with TRBD2. V lost 2 bases to trimming and J lost 2 bases; unmatched junction nucleotides: 2. The CDR3 covers 15 residues. CDR1 and CDR2 from the germline V gene are LGHNA and YSLEER. In nucleotides, the CDR3 is TGCGCCAGCAGCCAAACTAGCGGTCCCTACAATGAGCAGTTCTTC. Protein: CASSQTSGPYNEQFF.

This clone is a singleton in its sample. The gene calls are TRBV7-6 and TRBJ2-1; 8 bases fit TRBD2. CDR1 is SGHVS and CDR2 is FNYEAQ in the germline V gene. The V and J ends lost 5 bases and 1 base, in that order; junction bases with no gene match: 10. The CDR3 runs to 17 residues. CDR3 DNA: TGTGCCAGCAGCCCTATTCAGCGGGAGAGGTCCTACAATGAGCAGTTCTTC. Translation gives CASSPIQRERSYNEQFF.

V is TRBV7-6 and J is TRBJ2-7, with 10 positions matching TRBD1. The CDR3 has 14 amino acids. Germline V gene sequence: CDR1 SGHVS, CDR2 FNYEAQ. The ends lost 5 bases at V and 7 bases at J; junction bases unmatched: 8. This chain's CDR3 is CASSPRQGAREQYF. In DNA, the CDR3 is TGTGCCAGCAGCCCGCGACAGGGGGCGAGGGAGCAGTACTTC. The full variable domain, rest sourced from reference TRBV7-6 and TRBJ2-7, is GAGVSQSPRYKVTKRGQDVALRCDPISGHVSLYWYRQALGQGPEFLTYFNYEAQQDKSGLPNDRFSAERPEGSISTLTIQRTEQRDSAMYRCASSPRQGAREQYFGPGTRLTVT.

The V and J genes are TRBV5-6 and TRBJ1-2; no firm D call. The CDR3 runs 11 residues. Trimming pared 0 bases from V and 10 bases from J, leaving 7 bases between. From germline, CDR1 is SGHDT and CDR2 YYEEEE. Here the CDR3 reads CASSLERIYTF. Here the CDR3 DNA reads TGTGCCAGCAGCTTGGAGCGGATCTACACCTTC.

With regard to this clone: Its ends do not fully match the called genes, so a read error is possible. The chain recombines TRBV9 with TRBJ2-3, with 9 bases matching TRBD2. The CDR3 consists of 13 residues. In germline, CDR1 is SGDLS, CDR2 YYNGEE. In DNA, the CDR3 is TGTGCCAGTAGCGGGAGTGGCGCAGATACGCAGTATTTT. The encoded protein is CASSGSGADTQYF.

The chain uses TRBV5-1 and TRBJ2-5; 8 nucleotides match TRBD1. V shed 4 bases and J 2 bases; nucleotides not matched to a gene: 10. Germline assignment: CDR1 SGHRS and CDR2 YFSETQ. The CDR3 loop spans 16 amino acids. CDR3 sequence: CASSRSRDRIQETQYF. CDR3 sequence (DNA): TGCGCCAGCAGCCGATCCCGGGACAGGATTCAAGAGACCCAGTACTTC. The complete variable domain, with remaining parts taken from reference TRBV5-1 and TRBJ2-5, reads KAGVTQTPRYLIKTRGQQVTLSCSPISGHRSVSWYQQTPGQGLQFLFEYFSETQRNKGNFPGRFSGRQFSNSRSEMNVSTLELGDSALYLCASSRSRDRIQETQYFGPGTRLLVL.

This chain uses TRBV7-9 with TRBJ2-7, with 7 nucleotides matching TRBD2. The germline V gene encodes CDR1 SEHNR and CDR2 FQNEAQ (reference sequence). CDR3 size: 15 residues. V lost 3 bases and J lost 2; bases outside the gene matches: 7. The CDR3 is CASSFRVAGPYEQYF. The CDR3 bases are TGTGCCAGCAGCTTCAGGGTAGCGGGCCCCTACGAGCAGTACTTC.

The chain carries TRBV5-4 and TRBJ2-5, with 7 bases fitting TRBD2. The CDR3 sequence is 17 residues long. The V gene end was trimmed by 0 bases and the J gene end by 4 bases; junction bases not matched to a gene: 12. Germline V lookup: CDR1 SGHNT, CDR2 YYREEE (reference sequence). In DNA form, the CDR3 reads TGTGCCAGCAGCTTGGGGTTCGGCGGGAGAGGGATAGAGACCCAGTACTTC. Translation gives CASSLGFGGRGIETQYF.

The chain uses TRBV7-9 and TRBJ1-3; 9 nucleotides match TRBD1. CDR3 length: 15 amino acids. The junction had 4 bases not matched to a gene; V was cut back by 4 bases and J by 3 bases. CDR1 is SEHNR, CDR2 FQNEAQ, per germline (reference sequence). As DNA, the CDR3 is TGTGCCAGCAGCTCGACAGGGGGAGGTGGAAACACCATATATTTT. Translated, it gives CASSSTGGGGNTIYF.